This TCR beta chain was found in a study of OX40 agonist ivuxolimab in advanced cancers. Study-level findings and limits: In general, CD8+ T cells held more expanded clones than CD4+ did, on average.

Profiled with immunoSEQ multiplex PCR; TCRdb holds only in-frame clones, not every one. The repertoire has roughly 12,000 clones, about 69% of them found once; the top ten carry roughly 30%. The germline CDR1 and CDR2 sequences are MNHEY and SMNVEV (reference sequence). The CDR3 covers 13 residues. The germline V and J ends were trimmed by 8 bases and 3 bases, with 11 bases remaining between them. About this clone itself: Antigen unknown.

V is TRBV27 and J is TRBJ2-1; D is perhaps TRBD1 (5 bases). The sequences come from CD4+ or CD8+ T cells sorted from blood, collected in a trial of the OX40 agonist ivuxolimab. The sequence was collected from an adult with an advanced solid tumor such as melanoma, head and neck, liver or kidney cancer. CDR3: CASALGLYNEQFF. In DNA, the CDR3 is TGTGCCAGCGCCCTGGGGCTCTACAATGAGCAGTTCTTC.